This section outlines one TCR beta chain sequence together with its context. The antigen is not known. Trimming left V 4 bases short and J 2 bases short, with 12 bases between. This CDR3 is built from 15 residues. The germline V gene has CDR1 SGHTA and CDR2 FQGNSA. This sample was taken from a study of T cell responses to AZD1222 COVID-19 vaccine. Sequencing used immunoSEQ multiplex PCR; TCRdb keeps in-frame clones, though not all of them. The sample includes about 120,000 clones, roughly 90% of them seen just once. Study-wide results and limits: Sampling that yielded the repertoires occurred only after the peak T cell response. Dominant CD4 TCR responses targeted spike regions 160-218 and 743-854. Donors, mostly white British, included more females; clonal diversity was possibly underestimated. Only 5 or 6 individuals given AZD1222 were seropositive at baseline.

The chain uses TRBV7-2 and TRBJ1-5; maybe TRBD1 (5 bases). The sample consisted of peripheral blood, taken on day 0 of AZD1222 vaccination. This sequence was found in an adult in good health. CDR3: CASSYQGLGNQPQHF. In DNA, the CDR3 is TGTGCCAGCAGCTACCAGGGTCTCGGCAATCAGCCCCAGCATTTT.